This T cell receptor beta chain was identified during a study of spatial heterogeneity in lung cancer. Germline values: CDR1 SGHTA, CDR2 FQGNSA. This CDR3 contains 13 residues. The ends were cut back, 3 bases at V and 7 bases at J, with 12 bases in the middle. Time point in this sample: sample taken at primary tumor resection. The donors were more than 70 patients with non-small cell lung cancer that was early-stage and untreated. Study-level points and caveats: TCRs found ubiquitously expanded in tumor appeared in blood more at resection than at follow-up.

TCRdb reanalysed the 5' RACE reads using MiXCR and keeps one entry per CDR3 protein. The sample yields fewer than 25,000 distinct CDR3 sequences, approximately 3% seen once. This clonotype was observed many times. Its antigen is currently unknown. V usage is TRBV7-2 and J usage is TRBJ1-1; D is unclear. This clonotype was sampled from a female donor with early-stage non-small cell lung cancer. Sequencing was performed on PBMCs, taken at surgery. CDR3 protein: CASSLGYAGEAFF. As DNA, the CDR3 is TGTGCCAGCAGCTTGGGGTACGCTGGTGAAGCTTTCTTT.